This entry lists 23 T cell receptor beta chains sequenced from one sample in a study of T cells after yellow fever vaccination. A single record per CDR3 protein comes from TCRdb applying MiXCR to the 5' RACE reads. The sample lists approximately 600,000 distinct CDR3 sequences; over 9% were seen once. Sequences were derived from PBMCs, sampled on the day of the yellow fever booster vaccination. These receptors were taken from a young man who received the YFV17D yellow fever vaccine.

The V gene is TRBV6-5, the J gene TRBJ2-4, with 7 bases matching TRBD1. V was pared by 5 bases and J by 7 bases, with 11 bases of the junction left unmatched. The CDR3 is made up of 15 amino acids. The germline V gene has CDR1 MNHEY and CDR2 SVGAGI. The CDR3 spells CASSHLIGTANIQYF. CDR3 in DNA: TGTGCCAGCAGTCACCTGATCGGGACAGCGAACATTCAGTACTTC.

This clonotype was counted a few times. The chain has TRBV3-1 and TRBJ2-2, with D perhaps given as TRBD1 or TRBD2 (5 bases each). Deletions cut 0 bases from V and 7 bases from J, with 12 bases between. CDR1 and CDR2 from the germline V gene are LGHDT and YNNKEL (reference sequence). There are 15 residues in the CDR3. CDR3 bases: TGTGCCAGCAGCCAAGATTGGGGGAGAGGCGGGGAGCTGTTTTTT. It specifies CASSQDWGRGGELFF.

The chain recombines TRBV7-2 with TRBJ1-6, with 8 bases lining up with TRBD1. Germline CDR1 and CDR2: SGHTA and FQGNSA. This CDR3 has 16 amino acids. The V and J ends lost 1 base and 6 bases, in that order; junction bases with no gene match: 5. In DNA form, the CDR3 reads TGTGCCAGCAGCTTAGGAGGACAGGGAACTAATTCACCCCTCCACTTT. It is translated as CASSLGGQGTNSPLHF.

The rearrangement links TRBV7-2 to TRBJ1-1; D remains ambiguous. V was cut by 1 base and J by 1 base, with 10 bases left in between. The CDR3 has 15 residues. Germline lookup yields CDR1 SGHTA and CDR2 FQGNSA. CDR3 region: CASSLVSVQNTEAFF. CDR3 in DNA: TGTGCCAGCAGCTTAGTCTCGGTGCAGAACACTGAAGCTTTCTTT.

This clonotype was found many times. The V call is TRBV20-1, the J call TRBJ1-5; 8 positions match TRBD1. V was clipped by 7 bases and J by 6 bases; unmatched bases: 8. The CDR3 contains 13 residues. Germline V lookup: CDR1 DFQATT, CDR2 SNEGSKA (reference sequence). DNA for the CDR3: TGCAGTGTTCGACAGGGGTTGTCTCAGCCCCAGCATTTT. Protein product: CSVRQGLSQPQHF.

This clonotype was observed a few times. The chain combines TRBV9 with TRBJ2-7, with D possibly TRBD2 on 5 matching bases. CDR3 length equals 15 residues. Germline V gene data show CDR1 as SGDLS and CDR2 as YYNGEE. Trimming pared 2 bases from V and 2 bases from J, leaving 14 bases between. The CDR3 region is CASSVQSGTPYEQYF. The CDR3 DNA reads TGTGCCAGCAGCGTCCAATCGGGAACCCCCTACGAGCAGTACTTC.

The chain joins TRBV6-5 to TRBJ1-2; tentative D call: TRBD1 (6 bases). CDR1 and CDR2 from the germline V gene are MNHEY and SVGAGI. V was shortened by 6 bases and J by 7 bases, with 12 bases between the two germline ends. The CDR3 is 12 amino acids. This CDR3 reads CASRPDRFGYTF. CDR3 DNA sequence: TGTGCCAGCAGACCCGACAGGTTTGGCTACACCTTC.

The chain uses TRBV7-9 and TRBJ1-1, with D hard to call. The V end lost 2 bases, the J end lost 3 bases, and 10 bases lay between the germline ends. CDR3 size: 14 residues. The germline V gene encodes CDR1 SEHNR and CDR2 FQNEAQ (reference sequence). In DNA, the CDR3 is TGTGCCAGCAGCTTACCGCCGGGTCACACTGAAGCTTTCTTT. Translating gives CASSLPPGHTEAFF.

This clonotype was seen a few times. This chain joins TRBV20-1 and TRBJ1-2; D is perhaps TRBD1 (6 bases). CDR3 length equals 14 residues. Germline V CDR1 and CDR2: DFQATT, SNEGSKA (reference sequence). Trimming stripped 0 bases from V and 6 bases from J, with 14 bases between. The CDR3 nucleotides read TGCAGTGCTAGAGATACTTTCACAGGGAATGGCTACACCTTC. Residues: CSARDTFTGNGYTF.

The chain uses TRBV5-1 and TRBJ2-3, with 13 bases fitting TRBD2. Germline V gene sequence: CDR1 SGHRS, CDR2 YFSETQ. CDR3 size: 15 residues. Trimming at V came to 3 bases and at J to 5 bases, leaving 3 bases not matched to a gene. The CDR3 DNA is TGCGCCAGCAGCTCCACTAGCGGGAGGGGAGATACGCAGTATTTT. This codes for CASSSTSGRGDTQYF.

This clonotype was observed a handful of times. The chain joins TRBV20-1 to TRBJ2-3, with D perhaps TRBD2 (5 bases). The CDR3 has 14 amino acids. Germline CDR1 is DFQATT and CDR2 is SNEGSKA (reference sequence). The V gene lost 3 bases and the J gene lost 2 bases, with 12 bases spanning the gap. The CDR3 DNA follows: TGCAGTGCTAGGAGCGGATTTGACACAGATACGCAGTATTTT. It encodes CSARSGFDTDTQYF.

This clonotype was found a few times. The V call is TRBV30, the J call TRBJ2-1, with TRBD2 identical over 8 bases. The CDR3 totals 14 residues. Germline CDR1 is GTSNPN and CDR2 is SVGIG (reference sequence). Unmatched junction bases numbered 5, after V lost 7 bases and J lost 0 bases. CDR3 protein: CASKSGSSYNEQFF. DNA for the CDR3: TGTGCCTCGAAGAGCGGGAGCTCCTACAATGAGCAGTTCTTC.

This clonotype has a handful of counts. V usage is TRBV12-3 or TRBV12-4 and J usage is TRBJ2-3; D unresolved. The CDR3 covers 14 residues. V lost 5 bases, J lost 5 bases, and 14 bases lay in between. CDR3: CASSSSPRVDTQYF. In nucleotides, the CDR3 is TGTGCCAGCAGTAGCAGCCCTAGGGTAGATACGCAGTATTTT.

V gene TRBV10-3 combines with J gene TRBJ1-5, with D unclear. CDR1 and CDR2 from the germline V gene are ENHRY and SYGVKD. V was trimmed by 2 bases and J by 1 base, leaving 9 bases between them. This CDR3 contains 15 residues. CDR3 sequence reads: CAISEKSPSNQPQHF. CDR3 nucleotides: TGTGCCATCAGTGAGAAGTCGCCGAGCAATCAGCCCCAGCATTTT.

A few counts support this clonotype. The chain couples TRBV10-3 to TRBJ2-1, with 11 bases aligning to TRBD1. In germline, CDR1 is ENHRY, CDR2 SYGVKD. This CDR3 contains 15 residues. J was trimmed by 8 bases and V by 9 bases; bases with no gene match: 12. The CDR3 nucleotides read TGTGCCATGAAGGGAACCGGGACAGGGGGGGATGAGCAGTTCTTC. It is translated as CAMKGTGTGGDEQFF.

The table lists this clonotype with a few counts. CDR3 residues: CASRLFAGSGDTEAFF. CDR3 sequence (DNA): TGTGCCAGCAGACTTTTTGCAGGCTCCGGGGACACTGAAGCTTTCTTT. The V call is TRBV7-2, the J call TRBJ1-1; D gene uncertain. This CDR3 region has 16 residues. Germline V lookup: CDR1 SGHTA, CDR2 FQGNSA. With 6 bases removed from V and 3 bases from J, the gap between germline ends came to 20 bases.

In this sample, this clonotype turned up a few times. The gene calls are TRBV20-1 and TRBJ2-7, with a possible D match to TRBD2 (6 bases). The length of the CDR3 is 14 residues. Trimming pared 3 bases from V and 2 bases from J, leaving 14 bases between. Germline CDR1 and CDR2: DFQATT and SNEGSKA (reference sequence). DNA for the CDR3: TGCAGTGCTAGGTACCGCGGGAAAACCTACGAGCAGTACTTC. Its protein product is CSARYRGKTYEQYF.

This clonotype was detected only a few times. This rearrangement joins TRBV6-1 to TRBJ2-2; 7 nucleotides line up with TRBD1. This CDR3 spans 13 amino acids. Unmatched junction bases numbered 4, after V lost 10 bases and J lost 2 bases. CDR1 is MNHNS and CDR2 is SASEGT in the germline V gene. This chain's CDR3 is CATSGGNTGELFF. Written as DNA, the CDR3 is TGTGCCACTTCAGGGGGAAACACCGGGGAGCTGTTTTTT.

This clonotype was observed a few times. This rearrangement joins TRBV7-3 to TRBJ2-3; D is undetermined. Trimming removed 4 bases at V and 10 bases at J, with 12 bases between. Germline CDR1 is SGHTA and CDR2 is FQGTGA. This CDR3 contains 12 residues. The DNA of the CDR3 is TGTGCCAGCAGCTACCCCCCGCTGCCGCAGTATTTT. Its translation is CASSYPPLPQYF.

This clonotype was seen more than once but under ten times. V is TRBV20-1 and J is TRBJ2-5, with D uncertain. The germline V gene has CDR1 DFQATT and CDR2 SNEGSKA (reference sequence). Trimming shortened V by 0 bases and J by 7 bases, and 6 bases separated the two germline ends. This CDR3 is built from 11 residues. The CDR3 spells CSARDWVTQYF. CDR3 in DNA: TGCAGTGCTAGAGATTGGGTGACCCAGTACTTC.

This rearrangement joins TRBV7-2 to TRBJ2-5; D could derive from TRBD1 or TRBD2 (5 bases each). The CDR3 has 16 residues. V lost 1 base, J lost 5 bases, and 17 bases lay in between. Germline V lookup: CDR1 SGHTA, CDR2 FQGNSA. This CDR3 reads CASSLGRSRERETQYF. The CDR3 DNA sequence: TGTGCCAGCAGCTTAGGGAGATCCAGGGAGAGGGAGACCCAGTACTTC.

The V gene is TRBV23-1, the J gene TRBJ1-5; unclear D gene. TRBV23-1 is marked as an open reading frame, function uncertain. This CDR3 is 15 amino acids long. The V end was cut by 3 bases, the J end by 3 bases, with 12 bases between. CDR3 sequence (DNA): TGCGCCAGCAGTCATCCCGGTTCTGCCAATCAGCCCCAGCATTTT. It encodes CASSHPGSANQPQHF.

The chain uses TRBV4-1 and TRBJ2-1; TRBD2 matches 10 bases. The CDR3 is 17 residues long. Germline V lookup: CDR1 MGHRA, CDR2 YSYEKL. The trim removed 2 bases at V and 4 bases at J, leaving 8 bases unmatched. This CDR3 reads CASSQTSGRESYNEQFF. The CDR3, as DNA: TGCGCCAGCAGCCAAACCAGCGGGAGGGAATCGTACAATGAGCAGTTCTTC.